This T cell receptor (beta chain) emerged from a study of a mutant IDH1 vaccine in newly diagnosed glioma (dated by TCRdb to about 2021). At the level of the whole study: Vaccination started 4-6 weeks after radiotherapy alone, or was given together with temozolomide cycles in the groups whose treatment included chemotherapy. Six visits were used for peripheral blood collection: V03 (baseline), V05, V07, V10, V12 and V13. The week-35 safety follow-up was designated visit V12, and the week-47 end of study was designated visit V13. Of the approximately 35 treated patients, around 62% were male and about 40% were female, and the mean age was 40.4 years. For exploratory analyses, longitudinal TCRB deep sequencing was carried out in 25 to 30 treated patients wherever samples were available. Before enrollment, patients had received standard therapy of radiotherapy alone, temozolomide alone, or radiochemotherapy with temozolomide; most received the combination.

The library was generated by the immunoSEQ multiplex PCR assay. Rearranged TCR beta chain sequences were amplified using the hsTCRB Kit according to the manufacturer's protocol. An Illumina MiSeq was used to sequence the TCRB libraries. The authors processed their data as follows. The kit vendor's proprietary platform handled demultiplexing, trimming and gene mapping. TCRdb stores this immuneACCESS table with in-frame sequences only. Part of the clones is absent; in the studies checked, under half of the shortfall reflects unresolved V genes, and no reason is known for the rest. D and trimming come from the DNA, and the V and J calls and clone size come from that table. The sample has about 46,000 clones on record, 92% of them singletons. The ten largest clones represent more than 2% of the sample. A remark on this clone: The antigen it recognizes is unknown. Nothing much larger sits one base from this clone, and base qualities are not available.

Study-wide findings and limitations: Vaccine-induced immune responses across multiple MHC alleles were detected in over 80% of patients. The authors stated that sample limitations prevented analyses of patient blood samples from being reproduced. Selection of PBMC samples for TCRB deep sequencing was based on availability. Changes in the top peripheral T cell clonotypes picked up by TCRB sequencing did not appear to be linked to pseudoprogression.

The time point tag for this specimen amounts to: week 35, safety follow-up. Each vaccine dose, consisting of 300 ug of a 20-mer mutant IDH1 peptide in Montanide, was administered subcutaneously with topical imiquimod. Eight vaccinations were administered to patients in weeks 1, 3, 5, 7, 11, 15, 19 and 23, corresponding to visits V03 through V10. The donors had newly diagnosed IDH1-mutant astrocytomas of WHO grade 3 or 4 that showed loss of nuclear ATRX. The samples were drawn from NOA16, a multicentre, single-arm, open-label phase I trial in Germany that tested a mutant IDH1 peptide vaccine in humans for the first time. Genomic DNA for TCRB sequencing was isolated from EDTA blood with the DNeasy Blood and Tissue Kit. The germline V end is reduced by 7 bases and the J end by 3 bases; junction bases left unmatched: 5. The CDR3 contains 13 residues, cysteine and phenylalanine counted. The DNA shown is the 39-base CDR3, in frame from base 1. The germline V gene gives CDR1 as SQVTM and CDR2 as ANQGSEA.

The clonotype originates from a man between 50 and 59 years old with glioma. The sample in question was PBMCs, obtained from a glioma patient whose treatment included an IDH1 peptide vaccine. The chain uses TRBV29-1 and TRBJ2-3, and TRBD1 matches 9 of the central bases. The DNA sequence is given as TGCAGCGGGTGGGGACAGGGTACAGATACGCAGTATTTT. This gives the protein CSGWGQGTDTQYF.